A single sample is the source of the 28 T cell receptor beta chains below, sequenced in a study of Ad26.COV2.S vaccination and SARS-CoV-2 variants. Profiling relied on immunoSEQ multiplex PCR, and the TCRdb table lists in-frame clones only, not all of them. The profile shows nearly 95,000 clones, approximately 82% of them singletons. The sequencing used peripheral blood, collected after recovery from COVID-19. Receptor source: a human donor who had recovered from COVID-19.

Of note for this clone: This sample also contains other DNA sequences that code for the same CDR3. The chain carries TRBV7-9 and TRBJ2-3; D gene ambiguous. CDR3 length equals 16 residues. V lost 5 bases and J 2 bases, leaving 17 bases between the germline ends. Germline assignment: CDR1 SEHNR and CDR2 FQNEAQ (reference sequence). For the CDR3, the DNA is TGTGCCAGCAGCCCGCGAGGTCGGTCCTCCACAGATACGCAGTATTTT. Protein product: CASSPRGRSSTDTQYF.

This sequence joins TRBV10-1 and TRBJ2-2; D may be TRBD1 (6 bases). Germline V gene data show CDR1 as WNHNN and CDR2 as SYGVQD (reference sequence). This CDR3 contains 16 residues. V was trimmed by 0 bases and J by 1 base, leaving 9 bases between them. CDR3 nucleotide sequence: TGCGCCAGCAGTGAGTCTGGACAGTGGAACACCGGGGAGCTGTTTTTT. As protein: CASSESGQWNTGELFF.

The chain carries TRBV10-1 and TRBJ1-1; D perhaps matches TRBD1 (5 bases). Germline assignment: CDR1 WNHNN and CDR2 SYGVQD (reference sequence). Trimming shortened V by 3 bases and J by 5 bases, and 13 bases separated the two germline ends. This CDR3 spans 14 amino acids. The CDR3 loop reads CASSDGGAKTEAFF. In DNA form, the CDR3 reads TGCGCCAGCAGTGATGGAGGGGCGAAGACTGAAGCTTTCTTT.

This clone was observed a single time. This chain uses TRBV5-1 with TRBJ1-2, with 9 positions matching TRBD1. The CDR3 runs to 15 residues. V dropped 0 bases and J dropped 6; count of bases not matched to a gene: 6. Germline-derived CDR1 and CDR2 are SGHRS and YFSETQ. The CDR3 nucleotides are TGCGCCAGCAGCTTGGATGGGACAGGGATTAATGGCTACACCTTC. This codes for CASSLDGTGINGYTF.

This clone was observed once. The chain links TRBV19 to TRBJ1-2, with D possibly TRBD1 on 5 matching bases. The germline V gene encodes CDR1 LNHDA and CDR2 SQIVND (reference sequence). The CDR3 loop spans 14 amino acids. The V and J ends lost 10 bases and 8 bases respectively, with 23 bases between them. DNA for the CDR3: TGTGCCACCTGGGACTATTCCCCCCTGGGAGGCTACACCTTC. This translates into CATWDYSPLGGYTF.

The chain uses TRBV7-2 and TRBJ2-3; 12 positions agree with TRBD2. The CDR3 spans 18 residues. Germline trimming cut 2 bases from V and 1 base from J; bases unmatched to any gene: 7. CDR1 and CDR2 (germline): SGHTA, FQGNSA. CDR3 sequence (DNA): TGTGCCAGCAGCTTACGAACTAGCGGGAGGAGGGGCACAGATACGCAGTATTTT. It yields the protein CASSLRTSGRRGTDTQYF.

The chain has TRBV4-1 and TRBJ2-7, with 9 positions matching TRBD2. The CDR3 spans 16 residues. V dropped 0 bases and J dropped 3; count of bases not matched to a gene: 6. Germline V lookup: CDR1 MGHRA, CDR2 YSYEKL. The CDR3 sequence is CASSQDPAGGFYEQYF. The CDR3, as DNA: TGCGCCAGCAGCCAAGATCCAGCGGGAGGATTCTACGAGCAGTACTTC.

The chain couples TRBV7-2 to TRBJ2-1, with 14 bases matching TRBD2. J lost 7 bases, V lost 5 bases, and 7 bases had no gene match. Looked up from germline, CDR1 is SGHTA and CDR2 is FQGNSA. CDR3 length: 16 residues. Here the CDR3 reads CASSQAWTSGRNEQFF. DNA of the CDR3: TGTGCCAGCAGCCAAGCCTGGACTAGCGGGAGGAATGAGCAGTTCTTC.

The rearrangement joins TRBV11-3 to TRBJ2-5; D unresolved. Germline V gene sequence: CDR1 SGHNT, CDR2 YENEEA. The CDR3 covers 13 residues. Trimming took 4 bases from V and 4 from J, leaving 10 bases between them. CDR3 coding DNA: TGTGCCAGCAGCTCTAGGTCCGGAGAGACCCAGTACTTC. It codes for CASSSRSGETQYF.

The rearrangement uses TRBV4-3 and TRBJ2-2; a weak D match, TRBD1 (5 bases). Germline-derived CDR1 and CDR2 are LGHNA and YSLEER. The CDR3 runs to 14 residues. Trimming took off 4 bases at V and 1 base at J, with 7 bases between the two ends. The CDR3 region is CASSLGQNTGELFF. The DNA of the CDR3 is TGCGCCAGCAGCCTCGGACAGAACACCGGGGAGCTGTTTTTT.

The chain uses TRBV11-1 and TRBJ2-5; D ambiguous. The length of the CDR3 is 13 residues. In germline, CDR1 is SGHAT, CDR2 FQDESV (reference sequence). Trimming removed 1 base from V and 0 bases from J, with 3 bases in between. CDR3 sequence: CASSLDYQETQYF. The CDR3 DNA reads TGTGCCAGCAGCTTAGACTACCAAGAGACCCAGTACTTC.

The chain combines TRBV5-1 with TRBJ1-4; D gene ambiguous. The V gene's germline CDR1 is SGHRS and CDR2 YFSETQ. This CDR3 comprises 15 residues. Deletions cut 3 bases from V and 8 bases from J, with 17 bases between. CDR3 protein: CASSSSGGRGEKLFF. The CDR3 DNA follows: TGCGCCAGCAGCTCTTCTGGAGGGCGAGGGGAAAAACTGTTTTTT.

The V and J genes are TRBV12-3 or TRBV12-4 and TRBJ1-6; D is unclear. The CDR3 has 12 residues. With 5 bases removed from V and 14 bases from J, the gap between germline ends came to 13 bases. The CDR3 reads CASSPNSGTLHF. In DNA, the CDR3 is TGTGCCAGCAGTCCGAACTCTGGCACCCTCCACTTT.

With respect to this clone: A read error may explain this, as a much larger clone is one base away. Other DNA sequences in the same sample also yield this CDR3. This chain joins TRBV28 and TRBJ1-3, with no clear D. Germline V gives CDR1 MDHEN, CDR2 SYDVKM. V was shortened by 3 bases and J by 4 bases, with 4 bases between the two germline ends. The CDR3 totals 12 residues. CDR3 region: CASSFRGNTIYF. The CDR3, as DNA: TGTGCCAGCAGTTTTAGGGGAAACACCATATATTTT.

In its sample, this clone was seen once. J is TRBJ1-2 and V is TRBV29-1; TRBD1 is a possible D gene (6 bases). Germline CDR1 SQVTM, CDR2 ANQGSEA. The CDR3 has 12 residues. The V gene lost 5 bases and the J gene lost 4 bases, with 11 bases spanning the gap. In DNA, the CDR3 is TGCAGCGTTTTACAGGGTCCCTATGGCTACACCTTC. Translated, it gives CSVLQGPYGYTF.

The chain has TRBV7-3 and TRBJ1-1; D remains unclear. Germline V CDR1 and CDR2: SGHTA, FQGTGA. V lost 2 bases, J lost 3 bases, and 25 bases lay in between. CDR3 length equals 19 residues. The CDR3 sequence is CASSLPNYPLSSMDTEAFF. CDR3 DNA: TGTGCCAGCAGCTTACCAAATTACCCTTTATCCTCGATGGACACTGAAGCTTTCTTT.

The gene calls are TRBV20-1 and TRBJ2-6; maybe TRBD1 (6 bases). CDR3 length equals 16 residues. The ends were cut back, 3 bases at V and 1 base at J, with 13 bases in the middle. Germline V lookup: CDR1 DFQATT, CDR2 SNEGSKA (reference sequence). DNA of the CDR3: TGCAGTGCTAGTTCGGACAGTCCTTCTGGGGCCAACGTCCTGACTTTC. Translating it yields CSASSDSPSGANVLTF.

This chain connects TRBV11-2 to TRBJ1-1; TRBD1 might be the D (6 bases). The length of the CDR3 is 13 residues. Germline values: CDR1 SGHAT, CDR2 FQNNGV. V was trimmed by 1 base and J by 7 bases, leaving 10 bases between them. The CDR3 is CASSLAAQGEAFF. The CDR3 DNA sequence: TGTGCCAGCAGCTTAGCCGCACAGGGTGAAGCTTTCTTT.

The J gene is TRBJ2-1, the V gene TRBV3-1 (or the pseudogene TRBV3-2); 8 nucleotides align to TRBD2. This CDR3 has 12 amino acids. Germline trimming cut 2 bases from V and 15 bases from J; bases unmatched to any gene: 6. Per germline, CDR1 LGHDT and CDR2 YNNKEL (reference sequence). The CDR3 is CASSQLAREVFF. The DNA of the CDR3 is TGTGCCAGCAGCCAACTCGCGCGGGAGGTGTTCTTC.

The V call is TRBV7-6, the J call TRBJ2-3; 8 nucleotides match TRBD1. Losses at the gene ends were 5 bases for V and 8 bases for J; bases not matched to a gene: 9. CDR1 is SGHVS, CDR2 FNYEAQ, per germline. The CDR3 consists of 14 residues. The chain's CDR3 is CASSPDRGWGTQYF. The CDR3 region has the DNA TGTGCCAGCAGCCCCGACAGGGGTTGGGGTACGCAGTATTTT.

The rearrangement joins TRBV5-6 to TRBJ1-6, with unresolved D. The germline V gene has CDR1 SGHDT and CDR2 YYEEEE. There are 14 residues in the CDR3. With 1 base removed from V and 8 bases from J, the gap between germline ends came to 10 bases. As DNA, the CDR3 is TGTGCCAGCAGCTTGCCGGACCGAGATTCACCCCTCCACTTT. Its translation: CASSLPDRDSPLHF.

The gene calls are TRBV6-5 and TRBJ1-6, with D possibly being TRBD1 (5 bases). Germline V gene lookup returns CDR1 MNHEY and CDR2 SVGAGI. Trimming stripped 4 bases from V and 7 bases from J, with 14 bases between. The CDR3 has 15 residues. CDR3 nucleotides: TGTGCCAGCAGTTGGGGCAACAGGAAGAATTCACCCCTCCACTTT. This sequence encodes CASSWGNRKNSPLHF.

V is TRBV24-1 and J is TRBJ2-1; D uncertain. With 3 bases removed from V and 2 bases from J, the gap between germline ends came to 4 bases. CDR1 is KGHDR and CDR2 is SFDVKD in the germline V gene. The CDR3 runs 13 residues. The CDR3 here is CATSDPAYNEQFF. CDR3 coding DNA: TGTGCCACCAGTGATCCCGCCTACAATGAGCAGTTCTTC.

J is TRBJ1-4 and V is TRBV19; 9 bases fit TRBD1. Trimming took 5 bases from V and 7 from J; bases not matched to a gene: 17. Germline values: CDR1 LNHDA, CDR2 SQIVND (reference sequence). The CDR3 length is 18 residues. As DNA, the CDR3 is TGTGCCAGTAGTGCGGACAGGGGAACAATCCGGGTTGCTGAAAAACTGTTTTTT. Encoded protein: CASSADRGTIRVAEKLFF.

This sequence joins TRBV9 and TRBJ2-1; D unclear. The CDR3 loop spans 15 amino acids. Trimming shortened V by 2 bases and J by 0 bases, and 9 bases separated the two germline ends. Per germline, CDR1 SGDLS and CDR2 YYNGEE. CDR3 region: CASSVQLGSYNEQFF. The CDR3, as DNA: TGTGCCAGCAGCGTTCAGTTGGGCTCCTACAATGAGCAGTTCTTC. The variable domain in full, with the rest retrieved from reference TRBV9 and TRBJ2-1, is DSGVTQTPKHLITATGQRVTLRCSPRSGDLSVYWYQQSLDQGLQFLIQYYNGEERAKGNILERFSAQQFPDLHSELNLSSLELGDSALYFCASSVQLGSYNEQFFGPGTRLTVL.

This chain uses TRBV28 with TRBJ1-5; TRBD1 matches 10 bases. Germline-derived CDR1 and CDR2 are MDHEN and SYDVKM. With V trimmed by 8 bases and J by 5 bases, 9 bases remained unmatched. The CDR3 loop spans 15 amino acids. DNA of the CDR3: TGTGCCAGCCACAGCGGGACAGGGGTGGATCAGCCCCAGCATTTT. It is translated as CASHSGTGVDQPQHF.

This clone showed up just once. CDR3 bases: TGTGCCAGCACCGGGGGCTTCGCTGAAGCTTTCTTT. Its translation: CASTGGFAEAFF. This chain connects TRBV12-3 or TRBV12-4 to TRBJ1-1, with a weak D call TRBD1 (6 bases). V lost 7 bases and J 6 bases, leaving 12 bases between the germline ends. The CDR3 loop spans 12 amino acids.

This clone was observed a handful of times. The chain uses TRBV29-1 and TRBJ2-7, with D tentatively TRBD2 (6 bases). Germline assignment: CDR1 SQVTM and CDR2 ANQGSEA. V gave up 6 bases and J gave up 2 bases, with 20 bases separating them. The CDR3 spans 15 residues. The chain's CDR3 is CSVWDWAGQTYEQYF. CDR3 DNA sequence: TGCAGCGTCTGGGACTGGGCAGGGCAGACCTACGAGCAGTACTTC.